Sequencing of this T cell receptor beta chain was carried out in a study of cytomegalovirus exposure and HLA in healthy donors (dated by TCRdb to 2016 to 2017). Regarding the research as a whole: In an earlier analysis of roughly 500 of the donors, about 270 Gb of sequence data and 120 million or so unique TCR beta sequences from 150 million to 200 million T cells were reported. Roughly 300 gigabases of sequencing data and 78 million or so unique TCR sequences were included in an early release covering 550 to 650 HLA-typed donors. Among the roughly 400 genotyped donors, approximately 82% belonged to the genetic ancestry cluster associated with self-reported Caucasian donors. The study was designed to test whether signatures of past pathogen exposure could be identified by cataloging public T cell receptors. The study profiled the T cell repertoires of 666 subjects by immunosequencing and related them to cytomegalovirus serostatus. Besides the first cohort of under 700 subjects, a separate validation cohort made up of 90 to 150 different subjects was used. To predict cytomegalovirus infection status, the study brought together high-throughput TCR immunosequencing, statistical association of individual TCRs with disease status, and machine learning. A later analysis re-analyzed previously published TCR beta repertoires from about 600 donors and added high-resolution HLA genotyping to study TCR occurrence patterns. Rather than using new phenotypic data, the later analysis identified candidate immune exposures from TCR beta sequences and from how often those sequences occurred across donors. An earlier analysis of 587 of the donors applied high-throughput TCR beta sequencing to assess whether each TCR beta V gene segment acted as functional or pseudogenic. Alongside the repertoire data, information on donor age, sex, ethnicity and CMV serostatus was compiled. Genome-wide SNP genotypes for about 65% of the 666 donors were used in a later genetic analysis, which treated that subset as a discovery cohort. All discovery cohort repertoires had been generated on a single sequencing platform. HLA typing covered class I and class II loci at four-digit resolution. Typing coverage differed by locus: A, B, C, DRB1 and DQB1 were typed in about 620-630 donors, DQA1 in about 500, DPA1 in nearly 610, and DPB1 in 450 to 490. Five DR-DQ haplotypes were treated as single units for association and clustering because of strong linkage in the cohort. Across approximately 400 genotyped donors of the cohort, an average of roughly 200,000 unique TCR beta nucleotide sequences per donor were sequenced, and roughly a sixth of those sequences were non-productive.

The library was prepared using the immunoSEQ multiplex PCR assay. A mixture of 60 forward primers for TCR Vbeta segments and 13 reverse primers for TCR Jbeta segments was used in the multiplex PCR. The CDR3 region of rearranged TCR beta genes was amplified from genomic DNA by a multiplex PCR assay. Amplified TCR beta libraries were sequenced as 87-base-pair reads on the Illumina HiSeq System. The study's own analysis went as follows. A later analysis tallied about 77 million unique TCR beta chains across the 700 or so repertoires, and around 10 million of those chains were shared by two or more donors. Raw reads were error-corrected and collapsed into unique sequences with a nearest-neighbor algorithm that merged closely related sequences to remove PCR and sequencing errors. Alignment of CDR3 sequences to IMGT reference sequences was used to assign V, D and J gene segments. For a sequence to be retained, at least a six-nucleotide match to both a V gene segment and a J gene segment was required. Rearrangements were called productive when the CDR3 lacked stop codons and stayed in frame with V and J; all others were non-productive. CDR3 was defined according to IMGT convention as the region running from the second conserved V-encoded cysteine to the conserved J-encoded phenylalanine. In an earlier analysis of around 570 of the donors, sequences lacking an unambiguous match to a single V gene segment were excluded. In an earlier analysis of around 600 of the donors, V segments were called functional above 56.7% productive rearrangements and were called segregating when the between-donor standard deviation exceeded 5%. To diagnose cytomegalovirus status from the catalog of TCR beta chain sequences, a statistical classification framework was built. V and J gene assignment, in a later analysis, came from comparing TCR nucleotide sequences with IMGT/GENE-DB human TR gene sequences. Using the TCRdist pipeline, a later analysis assigned CDR3 sequences along with most-parsimonious VDJ recombination scenarios. In a later analysis, each TCR beta chain was defined by its CDR3 amino acid sequence together with its V-gene family, and reads without a unique V-gene family were excluded. A later analysis removed 600 or so highly shared, low-generation-probability nucleotide sequences to deal with suspected cross-contamination and a sequencing artifact. A later analysis calculated a clonal expansion index for each public chain from normalized within-repertoire ranks of inferred template counts. In a later analysis, generation probabilities were computed using a VDJ recombination model fitted to out-of-frame rearrangements, and the results were checked against IGoR. A later analysis scored TCR-TCR, TCR-HLA and TCR-CMV co-occurrence with hypergeometric tests, applying a repertoire-size bias correction to TCR pairs. False discovery rates were estimated in a later analysis by permuting HLA or CMV assignments 20 times. In a later analysis, co-occurring TCRs were grouped using DBSCAN, and TCRdist sequence similarity was added for clustering within HLA-allele-positive subsets. Repertoires with fewer than 30,000 or more than 120,000 public chains, plus five repertoires with anomalous nucleotide sharing, were excluded from co-occurrence clustering. This immuneACCESS table, as held by TCRdb, lists in-frame sequences with V and J called but not all clones. Of the missing ones, under half trace to an unresolved V gene in checked studies; the others have no known cause. V and J calls and clone size are those listed in that table; D and trimming were worked out from the DNA. The sample profile shows about 180,000 clones; approximately 70% of them were found once. Clones ranked in the top ten supply over 2% of the sample.

Remarks on this clone: There is no known antigen for this receptor. No base qualities exist here, and no much larger clone lies one base off it.

The cohort consisted of some 730 healthy bone marrow donors. At the time of sampling, every cohort member was nominally healthy, though immune exposures that went unrecorded were likely present. Of the 710 or so cohort members, around 310 had a positive CMV serostatus and 352 had a negative one, while no CMV serostatus was recorded for the donor. Each donor provided a peripheral blood sample, and peripheral blood mononuclear cells were used for TCR beta sequencing. The Qiagen DNeasy Blood Extraction Kit was used to extract genomic DNA from the blood cell samples. What the research found in general, with its limitations: Approximately 16 rarely observed V segments, including chromosome 9 orphons, were excluded from the earlier analysis of several hundred of the donors because counts were too low. In a later analysis, 16,951 TCR beta sequences were associated with specific HLA alleles at a false discovery rate of 0.05. According to a later analysis, parvovirus B19, influenza, CMV and Epstein-Barr virus appeared linked to several top co-occurrence clusters. According to a later analysis, most CMV-associated TCR beta chains appeared to be HLA-restricted, and the HLA associations seemed to be driven largely by CMV exposure. Most TCR sequences were seen in very few donors, while some public TCRs were found in many individuals. The cohort was sequenced for TCR beta chains only, and without alpha or paired-chain data the features that could be detected were limited. A further reported finding was that TCR beta sequences accurately predicted the HLA-A and HLA-B alleles for most subjects in the first cohort. The presence/absence analyses assumed that sequencing depth was roughly uniform across donors, and that assumption may not be true. For the cohort, immune exposure information was limited to CMV serostatus. A later analysis found that HLA-associated TCR beta chains were more clonally expanded and had lower generation probabilities than equally common non-associated chains. In an earlier analysis of fewer than 750 of the donors, most TCR beta V segments were observed in productive rearrangements about 87% or about 30% of the time, broadly matching IMGT annotations. Linkage disequilibrium might explain the correlated functional status among segregating V segments, but an unknown experimental factor could not be ruled out. A total of 150 to 200 TCR beta chains were listed by the study as associated with cytomegalovirus. In both the original and validation cohorts, the classifier was reported to diagnose cytomegalovirus status with high specificity and sensitivity. Because HLA typing was missing for some donors at each locus, association tests included only the typed subset. A few of the identified cytomegalovirus-associated TCR beta chains were confirmed in vitro to be specific for cytomegalovirus antigens. When HLA alleles, especially DR and DQ, strongly co-occurred, TCR associations were difficult to assign to individual alleles. Some IMGT-functional V segments, including TRBV6-2 and TRBV6-3, could not be distinguished by the 87-base-pair reads and were therefore excluded. In a later analysis, TCR association rates were found to vary across HLA loci, with the most associated TCRs seen for DRB1 alleles and the fewest for HLA-C alleles. In a later genetic analysis, fewer N-insertions in productive TCRs were reported among donors in an Asian-associated ancestry cluster than the roughly 700-donor mean. The authors suggested that the approach could potentially be extended to other disease states and immunological phenotypes. An association between a missense DCLRE1C variant and V-gene and J-gene trimming of TCR beta chains was found in a later genetic analysis and replicated in an independent cohort. The sequencing pipeline was judged likely to have produced a cluster of highly shared sequence variants as a technical artifact.

CDR1 and CDR2 were assigned from the germline V gene as SGHAT and FQNNGV. Relative to germline, V is missing 5 bases and J is missing 5 bases, with 5 bases of the junction outside any gene match. The CDR3, from cysteine to phenylalanine, totals 15 residues. Only the CDR3 part of the read is kept: 45 bases, read in frame from the first base. Recombination joined TRBV11-2 with TRBJ2-1; the junction holds 11 bases that match TRBD2. The specimen was PBMCs. The TCR sequence derives from a human donor in good health. In nucleotide form, the sequence is TGTGCCAGCAGCAGACCGGGACTAGCGGACAATGAGCAGTTCTTC. Translated, it reads CASSRPGLADNEQFF.